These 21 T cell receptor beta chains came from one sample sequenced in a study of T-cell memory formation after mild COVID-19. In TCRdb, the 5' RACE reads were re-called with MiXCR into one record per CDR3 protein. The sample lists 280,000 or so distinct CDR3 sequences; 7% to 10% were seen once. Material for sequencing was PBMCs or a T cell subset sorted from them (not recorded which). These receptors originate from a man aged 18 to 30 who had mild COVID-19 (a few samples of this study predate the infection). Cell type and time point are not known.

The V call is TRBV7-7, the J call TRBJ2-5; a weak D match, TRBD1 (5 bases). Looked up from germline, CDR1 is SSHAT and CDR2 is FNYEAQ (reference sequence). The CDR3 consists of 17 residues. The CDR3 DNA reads TGTGCTAGCTCACCCTACTTGGACACCCAGTACCAAGAGACCCAGTACTTC. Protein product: CASSPYLDTQYQETQYF.

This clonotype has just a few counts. The CDR3 DNA is TGCGCCAGCAGCCAAGAGCCCCAGGGGGCGGCTGAAGCTTTCTTT. Protein product: CASSQEPQGAAEAFF. The J gene is TRBJ1-1, the V gene TRBV4-3; 8 nucleotides agree with TRBD1. Germline CDR1 and CDR2: LGHNA and YSLEER. This CDR3 spans 15 amino acids. V gave up 0 bases and J gave up 6 bases; unmatched junction bases: 6.

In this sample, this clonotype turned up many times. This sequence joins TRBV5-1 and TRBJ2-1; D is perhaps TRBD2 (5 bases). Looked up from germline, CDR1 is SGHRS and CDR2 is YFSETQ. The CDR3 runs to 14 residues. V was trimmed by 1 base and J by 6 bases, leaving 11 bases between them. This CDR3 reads CASSLYLARNEQFF. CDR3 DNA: TGCGCCAGCAGCTTGTATCTAGCACGCAATGAGCAGTTCTTC.

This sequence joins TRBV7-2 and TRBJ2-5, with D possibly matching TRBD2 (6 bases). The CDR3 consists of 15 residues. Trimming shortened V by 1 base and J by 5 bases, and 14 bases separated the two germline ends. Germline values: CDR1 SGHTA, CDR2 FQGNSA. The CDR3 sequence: CASSLVQGGWETQYF. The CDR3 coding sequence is TGTGCCAGCAGCTTAGTCCAGGGAGGATGGGAGACCCAGTACTTC.

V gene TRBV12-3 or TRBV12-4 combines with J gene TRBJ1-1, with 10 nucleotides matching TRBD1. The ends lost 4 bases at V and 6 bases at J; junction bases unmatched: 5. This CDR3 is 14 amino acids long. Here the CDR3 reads CASSWDRGNAEAFF. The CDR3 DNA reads TGTGCCAGCAGTTGGGACAGGGGAAACGCTGAAGCTTTCTTT.

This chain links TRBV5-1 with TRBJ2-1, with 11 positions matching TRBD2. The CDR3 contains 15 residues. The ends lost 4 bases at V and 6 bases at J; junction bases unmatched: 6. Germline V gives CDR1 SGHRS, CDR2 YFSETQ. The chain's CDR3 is CASSQGLAAINEQFF. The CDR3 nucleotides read TGCGCCAGCAGCCAGGGACTAGCGGCGATCAATGAGCAGTTCTTC.

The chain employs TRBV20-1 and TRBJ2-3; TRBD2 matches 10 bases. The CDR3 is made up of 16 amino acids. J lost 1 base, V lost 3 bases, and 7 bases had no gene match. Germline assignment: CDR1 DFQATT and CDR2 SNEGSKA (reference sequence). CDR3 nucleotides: TGCAGTGCTAGGGGGTCTAGCGGGGGCCGCACAGATACGCAGTATTTT. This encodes CSARGSSGGRTDTQYF.

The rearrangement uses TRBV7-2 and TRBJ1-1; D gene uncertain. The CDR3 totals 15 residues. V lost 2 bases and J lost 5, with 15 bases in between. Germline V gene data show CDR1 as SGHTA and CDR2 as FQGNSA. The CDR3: CASSLIAGFDTEAFF. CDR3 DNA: TGTGCCAGCAGCTTAATTGCAGGCTTCGATACTGAAGCTTTCTTT. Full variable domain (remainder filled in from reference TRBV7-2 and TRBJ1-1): GAGVSQSPSNKVTEKGKDVELRCDPISGHTALYWYRQSLGQGLEFLIYFQGNSAPDKSGLPSDRFSAERTGGSVSTLTIQRTQQEDSAVYLCASSLIAGFDTEAFFGQGTRLTVV.

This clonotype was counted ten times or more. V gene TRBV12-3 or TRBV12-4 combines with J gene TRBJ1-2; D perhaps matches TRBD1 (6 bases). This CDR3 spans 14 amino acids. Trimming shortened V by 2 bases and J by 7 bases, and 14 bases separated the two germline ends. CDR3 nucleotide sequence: TGTGCCAGCAGTTTAAGGCAGGGGCTCTCTGGCTACACCTTC. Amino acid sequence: CASSLRQGLSGYTF.

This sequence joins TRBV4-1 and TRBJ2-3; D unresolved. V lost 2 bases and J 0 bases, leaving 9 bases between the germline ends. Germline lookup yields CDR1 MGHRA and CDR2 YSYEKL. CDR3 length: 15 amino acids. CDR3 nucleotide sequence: TGCGCCAGCAGCCAACCTTCTTCCAGCACAGATACGCAGTATTTT. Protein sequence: CASSQPSSSTDTQYF.

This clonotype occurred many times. CDR3 bases: TGCGCCAGCAGCTTGGTTTCGGTATCCTACGAGCAGTACTTC. This codes for CASSLVSVSYEQYF. V is TRBV5-1 and J is TRBJ2-7; D is undetermined. The V and J ends lost 0 bases and 1 base respectively, with 8 bases between them. Germline CDR1 SGHRS, CDR2 YFSETQ. The CDR3 has 14 amino acids. Full variable domain (outside the CDR3, taken from reference TRBV5-1 and TRBJ2-7): KAGVTQTPRYLIKTRGQQVTLSCSPISGHRSVSWYQQTPGQGLQFLFEYFSETQRNKGNFPGRFSGRQFSNSRSEMNVSTLELGDSALYLCASSLVSVSYEQYFGPGTRLTVT.

CDR3 nucleotide sequence: TGCGCCAGCAGCTTGGCACCAGGGGCCAGTTCACCCCTCCACTTT. Translation gives CASSLAPGASSPLHF. The chain has TRBV5-1 and TRBJ1-6; possible D gene TRBD1, 6 bases. Germline loops: CDR1 SGHRS, CDR2 YFSETQ. Trimming shortened V by 0 bases and J by 9 bases, and 13 bases separated the two germline ends. The CDR3 sequence is 15 residues long. Full variable domain (rest looked up from reference TRBV5-1 and TRBJ1-6): KAGVTQTPRYLIKTRGQQVTLSCSPISGHRSVSWYQQTPGQGLQFLFEYFSETQRNKGNFPGRFSGRQFSNSRSEMNVSTLELGDSALYLCASSLAPGASSPLHFGNGTRLTVT.

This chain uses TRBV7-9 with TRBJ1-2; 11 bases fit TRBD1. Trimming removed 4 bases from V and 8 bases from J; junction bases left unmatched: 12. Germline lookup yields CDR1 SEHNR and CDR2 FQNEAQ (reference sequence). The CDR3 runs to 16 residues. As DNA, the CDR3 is TGTGCCAGCAGCTCTTTTGGACAGGGGGCGAAGGGAGGCTACACCTTC. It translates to CASSSFGQGAKGGYTF.

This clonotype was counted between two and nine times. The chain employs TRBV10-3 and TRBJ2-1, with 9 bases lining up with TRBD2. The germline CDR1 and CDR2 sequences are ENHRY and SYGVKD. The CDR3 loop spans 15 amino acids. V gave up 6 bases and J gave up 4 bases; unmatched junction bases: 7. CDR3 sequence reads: CAISPSGGFYNEQFF. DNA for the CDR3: TGTGCCATCAGCCCAAGCGGGGGGTTTTACAATGAGCAGTTCTTC.

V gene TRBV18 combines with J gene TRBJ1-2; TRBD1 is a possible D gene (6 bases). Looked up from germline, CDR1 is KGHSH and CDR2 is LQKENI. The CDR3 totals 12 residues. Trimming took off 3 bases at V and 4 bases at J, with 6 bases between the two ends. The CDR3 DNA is TGTGCCAGCTCACCGGACAGCTATGGCTACACCTTC. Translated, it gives CASSPDSYGYTF.

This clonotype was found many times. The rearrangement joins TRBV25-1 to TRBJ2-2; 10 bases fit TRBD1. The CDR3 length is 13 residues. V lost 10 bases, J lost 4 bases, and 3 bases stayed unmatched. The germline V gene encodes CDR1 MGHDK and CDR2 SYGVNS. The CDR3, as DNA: TGTGCCATCCGACAGGGGGCCACCGGGGAGCTGTTTTTT. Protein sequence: CAIRQGATGELFF.

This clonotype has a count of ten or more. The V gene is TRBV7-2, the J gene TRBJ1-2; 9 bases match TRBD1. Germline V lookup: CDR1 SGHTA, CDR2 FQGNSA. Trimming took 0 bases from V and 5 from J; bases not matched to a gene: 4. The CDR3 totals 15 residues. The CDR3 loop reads CASSLATGGMYGYTF. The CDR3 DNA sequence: TGTGCCAGCAGCTTAGCGACAGGGGGAATGTATGGCTACACCTTC.

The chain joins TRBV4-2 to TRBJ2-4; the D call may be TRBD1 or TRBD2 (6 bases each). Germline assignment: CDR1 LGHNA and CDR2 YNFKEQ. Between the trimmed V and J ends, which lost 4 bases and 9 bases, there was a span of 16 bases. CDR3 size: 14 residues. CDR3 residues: CASSPGGRVGIQYF. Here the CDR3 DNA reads TGTGCCAGCAGCCCCGGGGGCAGGGTTGGCATTCAGTACTTC.

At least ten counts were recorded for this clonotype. CDR3 in DNA: TGTGCCAGCAGCCCCTGGACAGGGGGCGAGGAGACCCAGTACTTC. This sequence encodes CASSPWTGGEETQYF. The chain couples TRBV7-6 to TRBJ2-5; 11 bases agree with TRBD1. Per germline, CDR1 SGHVS and CDR2 FNYEAQ. The CDR3 has 15 amino acids. Trimming at V came to 5 bases and at J to 5 bases, leaving 7 bases not matched to a gene.

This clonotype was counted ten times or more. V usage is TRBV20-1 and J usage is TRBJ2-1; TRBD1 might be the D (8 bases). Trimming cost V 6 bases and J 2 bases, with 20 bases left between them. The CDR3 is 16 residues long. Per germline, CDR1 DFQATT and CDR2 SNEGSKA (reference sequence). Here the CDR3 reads CSAIGQGGFTYNEQFF. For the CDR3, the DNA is TGCAGTGCCATAGGACAGGGAGGGTTTACCTACAATGAGCAGTTCTTC.

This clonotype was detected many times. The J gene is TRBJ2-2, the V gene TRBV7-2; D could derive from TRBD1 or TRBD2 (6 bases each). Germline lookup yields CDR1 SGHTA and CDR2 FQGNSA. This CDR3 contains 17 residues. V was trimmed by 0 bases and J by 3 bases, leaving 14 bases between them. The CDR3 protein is CASSLAWGAAYTGELFF. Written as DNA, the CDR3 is TGTGCCAGCAGCTTAGCTTGGGGGGCAGCGTACACCGGGGAGCTGTTTTTT.